These T cell receptor beta chains were read from a single sample in a study of brain T cells in children with intractable seizures. The repertoire was sequenced with immunoSEQ multiplex PCR; TCRdb's copy has only in-frame clones and lacks some. The sample carries approximately 330,000 clones, 85% to 95% recorded once. The sequencing here drew on peripheral blood, taken about 5 months after surgery. These receptors were taken from a boy in the first two years of life with tuberous sclerosis and intractable seizures. Both conserved end residues are part of each CDR3. The D gene is left open where the match is weak. A clone size is listed for some rows: how often the clone was seen (once, few, many), or a class if it is expanded.

>TRBJ1-3|NA|TRBV21-1|NA
CASSKDVFSGNTIYF
TGTGCCAGCAGCAAAGACGTTTTCTCTGGAAACACCATATATTTT
>TRBJ1-3|NA|TRBV5-8|NA
CASSREGNTIYF
TGTGCCAGCAGCCGGGAGGGAAACACCATATATTTT
>TRBJ1-5|NA|TRBV12-3/TRBV12-4|TRBD1
CASSLDRDQPQHF
TGTGCCAGCAGCCTAGACAGGGATCAGCCCCAGCATTTT
>TRBJ2-1|NA|TRBV24-1|NA
CATSDHRGPTAQTYNEQFF
TGTGCCACCAGTGATCATCGGGGTCCTACAGCCCAGACCTACAATGAGCAGTTCTTC
>TRBJ2-5|NA|TRBV7-4|NA
CASSLEPWETQYF
TGTGCCAGCAGCTTAGAGCCCTGGGAGACCCAGTACTTC
>TRBJ2-7|NA|TRBV2|TRBD1
CASSGDRGAYEQYF
TGTGCCAGCAGTGGTGACAGGGGGGCTTACGAGCAGTACTTC
>TRBJ1-1|NA|TRBV5-4|NA
CASSLVRDTEAFF
TGTGCCAGCAGCTTGGTTAGGGACACTGAAGCTTTCTTT
>TRBJ1-5|NA|TRBV19|NA
CASSIRTGPSNQPQHF
TGTGCCAGTAGTATACGGACGGGCCCTAGCAATCAGCCCCAGCATTTT
>TRBJ1-2|NA|TRBV27|NA
CASRPRGAHGYTF
TGTGCCAGCAGACCTCGGGGGGCGCATGGCTACACCTTC
>TRBJ1-2|few|TRBV7-9|TRBD1
CASSEDRSTYGYTF
TGTGCCAGCAGCGAGGACAGGTCGACATATGGCTACACCTTC
>TRBJ2-5|once|TRBV5-6|TRBD2
CASSVGLAGGLETQYF
TGTGCCAGCAGCGTGGGACTAGCGGGGGGGCTGGAGACCCAGTACTTC
>TRBJ1-2|NA|TRBV12-5|TRBD1
CASGLGQGAGGYTF
TGTGCTAGTGGACTGGGACAGGGGGCGGGTGGCTACACCTTC
>TRBJ1-2|NA|TRBV6-5|NA
CASRRTVDSYGYTF
TGTGCCAGCAGGAGGACCGTAGACTCCTATGGCTACACCTTC
>TRBJ2-1|NA|TRBV4-1|NA
CASSQVARTAHEQFF
TGCGCCAGCAGCCAAGTGGCCCGAACGGCCCATGAGCAGTTCTTC
>TRBJ2-3|NA|TRBV6-1|TRBD2
CASSESGSGSLDTQYF
TGTGCCAGCAGTGAATCCGGGAGCGGGAGCTTAGATACGCAGTATTTT
>TRBJ1-4|once|TRBV9|NA
CASSPDAATNEKLFF
TGTGCCAGCAGCCCGGACGCAGCAACTAATGAAAAACTGTTTTTT
>TRBJ2-5|NA|TRBV28|NA
CASRIAVQETQYF
TGTGCCAGCAGAATAGCGGTCCAAGAGACCCAGTACTTC
>TRBJ2-7|NA|TRBV6-5|NA
CASLRDGYEQYF
TGTGCCAGCCTTCGGGACGGCTACGAGCAGTACTTC
>TRBJ1-5|NA|TRBV2|NA
CASSGTANSNQPQHF
TGTGCCAGCAGTGGGACAGCAAATAGCAATCAGCCCCAGCATTTT
>TRBJ2-5|NA|TRBV12-5|NA
CASGEETQYF
TGTGCTAGTGGTGAAGAGACCCAGTACTTC
>TRBJ2-5|NA|TRBV25-1|TRBD1
CASRGRQGNVLQYF
TGTGCCAGCAGGGGCAGACAGGGGAATGTGCTTCAGTACTTC
>TRBJ2-1|NA|TRBV7-9|NA
CASSLAGFGNEQFF
TGTGCCAGCAGCTTGGCAGGGTTCGGCAATGAGCAGTTCTTC
>TRBJ2-1|NA|TRBV27|NA
CASSFWGGEQFF
TGTGCCAGCAGTTTTTGGGGGGGCGAGCAGTTCTTC
>TRBJ2-3|NA|TRBV28|NA
CASSLLWVASDRTDTQYF
TGTGCCAGCAGTTTATTGTGGGTGGCTAGCGACCGCACAGATACGCAGTATTTT
>TRBJ2-1|once|TRBV19|TRBD2
CASTRGLAGGLYNEQFF
TGTGCCAGTACAAGGGGACTAGCGGGGGGCCTATACAATGAGCAGTTCTTC
>TRBJ2-7|NA|TRBV12-3/TRBV12-4|NA
CASSFTGHEQYF
TGTGCCAGCAGTTTTACCGGGCACGAGCAGTACTTC
>TRBJ2-3|NA|TRBV7-9|TRBD2
CASSLTSGGIDTQYF
TGTGCCAGCAGCTTAACGAGCGGGGGAATAGATACGCAGTATTTT
>TRBJ1-2|once|TRBV27|NA
CASSPGLPYGYTF
TGTGCCAGCAGTCCGGGCCTCCCCTATGGCTACACCTTC
>TRBJ2-5|NA|TRBV14|TRBD1
CASSPSDRGILETQYF
TGTGCCAGCAGCCCATCGGACAGGGGAATTTTGGAGACCCAGTACTTC
>TRBJ1-2|NA|TRBV14|NA
CASSQVGYGYTF
TGTGCCAGCAGCCAGGTGGGCTATGGCTACACCTTC
>TRBJ2-3|NA|TRBV7-9|NA
CASSLRLLGTDTQYF
TGTGCCAGCAGCTTACGACTCCTGGGGACAGATACGCAGTATTTT
>TRBJ1-5|once|TRBV30|NA
CAWSVSWRDQPQHF
TGTGCCTGGAGTGTAAGCTGGAGGGATCAGCCCCAGCATTTT
>TRBJ2-7|NA|TRBV30|TRBD2
CAWSVRGSGRVSYEQYF
TGTGCCTGGAGTGTAAGGGGTAGCGGGAGGGTTTCCTACGAGCAGTACTTC
>TRBJ2-1|NA|TRBV29-1|TRBD1
CSVRGTGARSSYNEQFF
TGCAGCGTTCGAGGGACAGGTGCTAGGAGCTCCTACAATGAGCAGTTCTTC
>TRBJ1-5|NA|TRBV19|NA
CASSNAVVTSNQPQHF
TGTGCCAGTAGTAACGCGGTGGTGACTAGCAATCAGCCCCAGCATTTT
>TRBJ1-1|NA|TRBV7-8|NA
CASSLRRNTEAFF
TGTGCCAGCAGCTTACGGCGGAACACTGAAGCTTTCTTT
>TRBJ1-3|few|TRBV6-5|NA
CASSYEHSGNTIYF
TGTGCCAGCAGTTACGAGCACTCTGGAAACACCATATATTTT
>TRBJ2-1|NA|TRBV4-1|NA
CASSQEPSTGTTSYNEQFF
TGCGCCAGCAGCCAAGAACCTTCCACAGGGACAACTTCCTACAATGAGCAGTTCTTC
>TRBJ2-3|once|TRBV7-9|NA
CASSLRFQGLRDTQYF
TGTGCCAGCAGCTTAAGGTTTCAGGGCTTGCGGGATACGCAGTATTTT